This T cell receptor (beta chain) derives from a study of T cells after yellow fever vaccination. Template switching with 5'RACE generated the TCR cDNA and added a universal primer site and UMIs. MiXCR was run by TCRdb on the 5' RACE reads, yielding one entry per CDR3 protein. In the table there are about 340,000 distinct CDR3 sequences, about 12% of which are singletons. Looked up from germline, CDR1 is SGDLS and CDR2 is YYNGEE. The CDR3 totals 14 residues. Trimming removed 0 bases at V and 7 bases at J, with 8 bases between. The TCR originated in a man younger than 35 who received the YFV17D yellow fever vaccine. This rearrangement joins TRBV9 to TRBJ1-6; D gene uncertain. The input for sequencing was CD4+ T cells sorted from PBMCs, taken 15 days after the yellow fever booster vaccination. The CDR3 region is CASSVGQLNSPLHF. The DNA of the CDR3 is TGTGCCAGCAGCGTAGGGCAGTTAAATTCACCCCTCCACTTT.